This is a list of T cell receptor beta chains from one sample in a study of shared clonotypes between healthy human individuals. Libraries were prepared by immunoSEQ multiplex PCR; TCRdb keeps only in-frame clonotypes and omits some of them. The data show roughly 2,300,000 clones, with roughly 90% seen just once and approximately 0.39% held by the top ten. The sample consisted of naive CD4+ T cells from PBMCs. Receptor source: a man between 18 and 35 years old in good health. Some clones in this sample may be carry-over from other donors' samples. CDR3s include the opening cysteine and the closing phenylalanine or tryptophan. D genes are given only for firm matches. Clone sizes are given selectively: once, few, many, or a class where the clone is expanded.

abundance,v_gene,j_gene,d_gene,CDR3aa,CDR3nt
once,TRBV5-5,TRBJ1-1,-,CASSLGGGWTEAFF,TGTGCCAGCAGCTTGGGAGGCGGGTGGACTGAAGCTTTCTTT
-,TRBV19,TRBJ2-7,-,CASNFPGASYEQYF,TGTGCCAGTAATTTCCCAGGGGCTTCCTACGAGCAGTACTTC
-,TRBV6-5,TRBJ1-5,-,CASSEYRAGQPQHF,TGTGCCAGCAGTGAGTATAGGGCAGGACAGCCCCAGCATTTT
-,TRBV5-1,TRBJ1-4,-,CASSLGDWNGEKLFF,TGCGCCAGCAGCTTGGGAGACTGGAACGGGGAAAAACTGTTTTTT
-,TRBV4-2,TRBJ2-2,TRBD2,CASSSRIRASGANTGELFF,TGTGCCAGCAGCTCAAGGATTCGCGCTAGCGGGGCCAACACCGGGGAGCTGTTTTTT
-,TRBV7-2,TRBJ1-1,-,CASSPLSQPTEAFF,TGTGCCAGCAGTCCCCTGAGTCAACCTACTGAAGCTTTCTTT
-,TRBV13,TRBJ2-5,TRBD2,CASSLVAGVQETQYF,TGTGCCAGCAGCTTAGTTGCGGGGGTTCAGGAGACCCAGTACTTC
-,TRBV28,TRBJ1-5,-,CAHQGNGQPQHF,TGTGCCCATCAGGGAAACGGTCAGCCCCAGCATTTT
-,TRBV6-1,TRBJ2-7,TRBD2,CASSGLAGRRDPYEQYF,TGTGCCAGCAGTGGGTTAGCGGGCAGGAGGGACCCCTACGAGCAGTACTTC
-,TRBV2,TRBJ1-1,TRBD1,CTLYGVRGDGRMNTEAFF,TGTACACTATATGGGGTCAGGGGGGACGGTCGCATGAACACTGAAGCTTTCTTT
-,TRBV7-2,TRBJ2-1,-,CASSLFVQASNEQFF,TGTGCCAGCAGCTTATTCGTACAGGCGTCCAATGAGCAGTTCTTC
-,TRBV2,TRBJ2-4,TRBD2,CASRGGVGLAMNIQYF,TGTGCCAGCAGGGGGGGCGTGGGACTAGCGATGAACATTCAGTACTTC
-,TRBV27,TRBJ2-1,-,CASSLASGVQFF,TGTGCCAGCAGTCTGGCTTCCGGGGTGCAGTTCTTC
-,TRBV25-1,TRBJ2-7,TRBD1,CASSDPRTGGAGEQYF,TGTGCCAGCAGTGACCCCCGGACAGGGGGCGCGGGGGAGCAGTACTTC
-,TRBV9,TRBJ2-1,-,CASSVGAEYNEQFF,TGTGCCAGCAGCGTAGGGGCTGAGTACAATGAGCAGTTCTTC
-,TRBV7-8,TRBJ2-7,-,CASSLRESSYEQYF,TGTGCCAGCAGCTTACGGGAAAGCTCCTACGAGCAGTACTTC
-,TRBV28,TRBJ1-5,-,CASSLGRRDNQPQHF,TGTGCCAGCAGTTTAGGACGGAGAGATAATCAGCCCCAGCATTTT
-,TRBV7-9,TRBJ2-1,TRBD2,CASSFSTSGSLNEQFF,TGTGCCAGCAGCTTCTCGACTAGCGGGAGCCTCAATGAGCAGTTCTTC
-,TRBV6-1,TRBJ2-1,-,CASSATRNNEQFF,TGTGCCAGCAGTGCCACTAGGAACAATGAGCAGTTCTTC
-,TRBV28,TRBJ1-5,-,CASSSPTPGQYQPQHF,TGTGCCAGCAGTTCCCCGACCCCGGGACAATATCAGCCCCAGCATTTT
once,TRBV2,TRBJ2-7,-,CASLSPRDLAYEQYF,TGTGCCAGCCTATCACCACGGGACTTAGCCTACGAGCAGTACTTC
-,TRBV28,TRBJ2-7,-,CASSLGDSHYEQYF,TGTGCCAGCAGTTTGGGAGACAGCCACTACGAGCAGTACTTC
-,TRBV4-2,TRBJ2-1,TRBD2,CASSQSQREAGPNEQFF,TGTGCCAGCAGCCAGAGCCAGCGGGAGGCCGGGCCCAATGAGCAGTTCTTC
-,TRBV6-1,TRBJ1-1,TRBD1,CASRWTGNTEAFF,TGTGCCAGCAGGTGGACAGGGAACACTGAAGCTTTCTTT
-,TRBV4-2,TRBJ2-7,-,CASSQGVYGYEQYF,TGTGCCAGCAGCCAAGGGGTTTACGGATACGAGCAGTACTTC
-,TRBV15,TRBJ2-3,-,CATSRDTGEGGTQYF,TGTGCCACCAGCAGAGATACAGGGGAGGGAGGTACGCAGTATTTT
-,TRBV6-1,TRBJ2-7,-,CASSGAYFKQYF,TGTGCCAGCAGTGGGGCGTATTTCAAGCAGTACTTC
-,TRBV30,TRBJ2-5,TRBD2,CAWSVASGSGETQYF,TGTGCCTGGAGTGTCGCTAGCGGGAGTGGCGAGACCCAGTACTTC
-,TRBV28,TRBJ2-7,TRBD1,CASSRHLPGQGEQYF,TGTGCCAGCAGTCGACACCTTCCGGGACAGGGGGAGCAGTACTTC
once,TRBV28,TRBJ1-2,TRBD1,CASSRTGTLSPYGYTF,TGTGCCAGCAGCCGGACAGGGACGTTGTCGCCCTATGGCTACACCTTC
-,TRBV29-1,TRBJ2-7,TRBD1,CSVSGQGIYEQYF,TGCAGCGTATCGGGACAGGGGATCTACGAGCAGTACTTC
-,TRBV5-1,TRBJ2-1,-,CASSSGDPYNEQFF,TGCGCCAGCAGCTCCGGGGACCCCTACAATGAGCAGTTCTTC
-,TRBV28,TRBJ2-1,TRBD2,CASSLGGRANEQFF,TGTGCCAGCAGTTTAGGCGGGAGGGCCAATGAGCAGTTCTTC
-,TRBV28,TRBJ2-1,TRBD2,CASSLAGGPRDEQFF,TGTGCCAGCAGTTTAGCGGGAGGGCCTAGGGATGAGCAGTTCTTC
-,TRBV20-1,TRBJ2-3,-,CSVRKGGTQYF,TGCAGTGTCAGAAAAGGAGGTACGCAGTATTTT
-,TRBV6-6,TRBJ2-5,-,CASSYSGGTSGETQYF,TGTGCCAGCAGTTACTCCGGAGGAACCAGCGGCGAGACCCAGTACTTC
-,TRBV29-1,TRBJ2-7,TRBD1,CSAGQGTYEQYF,TGCAGCGCAGGACAGGGCACCTACGAGCAGTACTTC
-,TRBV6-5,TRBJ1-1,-,CASRERGLGNTEAFF,TGTGCCAGCAGGGAGAGGGGGTTGGGGAACACTGAAGCTTTCTTT
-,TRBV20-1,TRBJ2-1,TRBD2,CSARAGTSLFF,TGCAGTGCTAGAGCCGGGACTAGCCTGTTCTTC
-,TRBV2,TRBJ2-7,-,CASSDLLYRDPSYEQYF,TGTGCCAGCAGTGACCTCCTATACAGGGATCCTTCCTACGAGCAGTACTTC
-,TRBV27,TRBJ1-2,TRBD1,CASSLPPGQDGYTF,TGTGCCAGCAGTTTACCCCCGGGACAGGATGGCTACACCTTC
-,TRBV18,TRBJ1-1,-,CASSRESEAFF,TGTGCCAGCTCCCGTGAGAGTGAAGCTTTCTTT
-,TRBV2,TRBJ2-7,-,CASRPETYEQYF,TGTGCCAGCAGACCGGAGACCTACGAGCAGTACTTC
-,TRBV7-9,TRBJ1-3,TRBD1,CASSFRGGDREGNTIYF,TGTGCCAGCAGCTTTAGGGGTGGCGACAGGGAAGGAAACACCATATATTTT
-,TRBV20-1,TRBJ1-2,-,CSATRDGYTF,TGCAGTGCGACGAGGGATGGCTACACCTTC
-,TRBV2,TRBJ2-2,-,CASSEGTWELFF,TGTGCCAGCAGTGAGGGGACATGGGAGCTGTTTTTT
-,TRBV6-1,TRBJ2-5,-,CASSEVWGYQETQYF,TGTGCCAGCAGTGAAGTTTGGGGGTACCAAGAGACCCAGTACTTC
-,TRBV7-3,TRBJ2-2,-,CASSRTDNTGELFF,TGTGCCAGCAGTAGGACAGATAACACCGGGGAGCTGTTTTTT
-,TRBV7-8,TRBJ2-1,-,CASSFARNNEQFF,TGTGCCAGCAGCTTCGCACGGAACAATGAGCAGTTCTTC
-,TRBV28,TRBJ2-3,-,CASSFPPFGRGRPDTQYF,TGTGCCAGCAGTTTCCCACCGTTCGGGAGGGGGCGCCCAGATACGCAGTATTTT
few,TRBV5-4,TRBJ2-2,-,CASSSKMDTGELFF,TGTGCCAGCAGCTCCAAAATGGACACCGGGGAGCTGTTTTTT
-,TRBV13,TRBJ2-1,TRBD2,CASSSSYLAGGSSYNEQFF,TGTGCCAGCAGCTCATCCTATCTAGCGGGAGGGAGCTCCTACAATGAGCAGTTCTTC
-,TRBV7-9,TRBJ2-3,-,CASSLSRGNTDTQYF,TGTGCCAGCAGCTTGTCGAGGGGGAACACAGATACGCAGTATTTT
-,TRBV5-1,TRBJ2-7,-,CASSPGNLYEQYF,TGCGCCAGCAGCCCCGGGAACCTCTACGAGCAGTACTTC
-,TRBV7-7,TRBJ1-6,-,CASSLGVNSPLHF,TGTGCCAGCAGCTTAGGGGTTAATTCACCCCTCCACTTT
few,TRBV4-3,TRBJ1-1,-,CASSQAGFGAFF,TGCGCCAGCAGCCAAGCCGGGTTTGGAGCTTTCTTT